The 9 T cell receptor beta chains given below trace back to one sample, sequenced in a study of blood T cell repertoires in COVID-19. Data came from immunoSEQ multiplex PCR; TCRdb stores just in-frame clones and leaves some out. This table has 50,000 to 65,000 clones, approximately 80% appearing once. Sequencing input: peripheral blood. The receptors stem from a man in his 70s with acute or convalescent COVID-19.

The V gene is TRBV6-5, the J gene TRBJ2-3; possible D gene TRBD1, 6 bases. V was pared by 4 bases and J by 0 bases, with 11 bases between. This CDR3 contains 15 residues. Germline-derived CDR1 and CDR2 are MNHEY and SVGAGI. CDR3 protein: CASSSKGVSTDTQYF. The CDR3 DNA reads TGTGCCAGCAGTTCTAAGGGGGTTAGCACAGATACGCAGTATTTT.

The V and J genes are TRBV28 and TRBJ2-7; a possible D gene is TRBD2 (7 bases). Germline lookup yields CDR1 MDHEN and CDR2 SYDVKM. V was shortened by 2 bases and J by 7 bases, with 18 bases between the two germline ends. The CDR3 sequence is 15 residues long. The CDR3 DNA follows: TGTGCCAGCAGTTTAAGTGGGGGGGCAAATCGGGAGCAGTACTTC. Its protein product is CASSLSGGANREQYF. The full variable domain, with the rest looked up from reference TRBV28 and TRBJ2-7, is DVKVTQSSRYLVKRTGEKVFLECVQDMDHENMFWYRQDPGLGLRLIYFSYDVKMKEKGDIPEGYSVSREKKERFSLILESASTNQTSMYLCASSLSGGANREQYFGPGTRLTVT.

The chain combines TRBV6-5 with TRBJ2-5; TRBD1 is a possible D gene (5 bases). Per germline, CDR1 MNHEY and CDR2 SVGAGI. CDR3 length: 16 residues. The V gene lost 2 bases and the J gene lost 4 bases, with 17 bases spanning the gap. CDR3 in amino acids: CASSYGASIWAETQYF. The DNA of the CDR3 is TGTGCCAGCAGTTACGGGGCCTCAATATGGGCAGAGACCCAGTACTTC.

This clone was detected a few times. V is TRBV3-1 (or the pseudogene TRBV3-2) and J is TRBJ2-7; the D gene is possibly TRBD1 (5 bases). V was shortened by 0 bases and J by 2 bases, with 14 bases between the two germline ends. The CDR3 spans 16 residues. Germline loops: CDR1 LGHDT, CDR2 YNNKEL (reference sequence). This CDR3 reads CASSQDLRDSTYEQYF. CDR3 nucleotides: TGTGCCAGCAGCCAAGATCTGAGAGACAGTACCTACGAGCAGTACTTC.

The V call is TRBV19, the J call TRBJ2-5; 11 positions agree with TRBD1. This CDR3 comprises 14 residues. With V trimmed by 8 bases and J by 2 bases, 4 bases remained unmatched. CDR1 and CDR2 (germline): LNHDA, SQIVND (reference sequence). CDR3 residues: CASWDRGRQETQYF. CDR3 DNA: TGTGCCAGTTGGGACAGGGGGAGGCAAGAGACCCAGTACTTC.

The chain links TRBV3-1 (or the pseudogene TRBV3-2) to TRBJ2-5, with D uncertain. Trimming stripped 4 bases from V and 2 bases from J, with 17 bases between. Germline CDR1 reads LGHDT; CDR2 reads YNNKEL (reference sequence). This CDR3 has 16 residues. In DNA form, the CDR3 reads TGTGCCAGCAGCCTCACAATCCCCTTTCAACAAGAGACCCAGTACTTC. Its protein product is CASSLTIPFQQETQYF.

CDR3 region: CASSLMLSSNSPLHF. CDR3 in DNA: TGTGCCAGCAGCTTAATGCTCAGTTCCAATTCACCCCTCCACTTT. V and J are TRBV11-1 and TRBJ1-6; D unresolved. The germline V and J ends were trimmed by 2 bases and 7 bases, with 12 bases remaining between them. Germline lookup yields CDR1 SGHAT and CDR2 FQDESV (reference sequence). This CDR3 is built from 15 residues.

The chain couples TRBV3-1 (or the pseudogene TRBV3-2) to TRBJ2-3, with 8 bases identical to TRBD2. This CDR3 spans 18 amino acids. V shed 3 bases, J shed 1 base, and the junction held 12 bases outside the gene matches. CDR1 and CDR2 from the germline V gene are LGHDT and YNNKEL (reference sequence). Here the CDR3 DNA reads TGTGCCAGCAGCCATGAAGGGGAGCGGGGGTATGGCACAGATACGCAGTATTTT. It is translated as CASSHEGERGYGTDTQYF.

J is TRBJ2-3 and V is TRBV6-5; maybe TRBD1 (5 bases). Per the germline V gene, CDR1 is MNHEY and CDR2 is SVGAGI. Trimming pared 8 bases from V and 2 bases from J, leaving 14 bases between. The CDR3 extends over 14 amino acids. The CDR3 sequence: CASAVDTFTDTQYF. The CDR3 DNA reads TGTGCCAGCGCCGTGGACACCTTCACAGATACGCAGTATTTT.